This T cell receptor beta chain was identified in a study of blood T cell repertoires in COVID-19. In the original analysis: Estimation of nucleated cell counts was performed using reference gene primer amplification. The protocol was immunoSEQ multiplex PCR, while the TCRdb copy is restricted to in-frame clones and leaves out a portion. The DNA gave D and trimming, while V, J and clone size come from that table. Found here are a few hundred thousand clones, around 85% of them singletons; the top ten hold 1.9%. Participant ages covered about 18 to 100 years across about two dozen US areas. Cohort 3 donors counted as recovered after two negative PCRs, clearance, or resolved symptoms. This CDR3 comprises 15 residues. Germline V gives CDR1 SGHRS, CDR2 YFSETQ. With V trimmed by 4 bases and J by 0 bases, 5 bases remained unmatched.

The sequenced material came from PBMCs or T cells enriched from blood (not recorded which). The receptor was isolated from a woman between 45 and 65 years old who had recovered from COVID-19. This chain connects TRBV5-1 to TRBJ2-3; TRBD2 aligns across 7 bases. CDR3 amino acids: CASSNGLDSTDTQYF. DNA of the CDR3: TGCGCCAGCAGCAATGGACTAGATAGCACAGATACGCAGTATTTT.